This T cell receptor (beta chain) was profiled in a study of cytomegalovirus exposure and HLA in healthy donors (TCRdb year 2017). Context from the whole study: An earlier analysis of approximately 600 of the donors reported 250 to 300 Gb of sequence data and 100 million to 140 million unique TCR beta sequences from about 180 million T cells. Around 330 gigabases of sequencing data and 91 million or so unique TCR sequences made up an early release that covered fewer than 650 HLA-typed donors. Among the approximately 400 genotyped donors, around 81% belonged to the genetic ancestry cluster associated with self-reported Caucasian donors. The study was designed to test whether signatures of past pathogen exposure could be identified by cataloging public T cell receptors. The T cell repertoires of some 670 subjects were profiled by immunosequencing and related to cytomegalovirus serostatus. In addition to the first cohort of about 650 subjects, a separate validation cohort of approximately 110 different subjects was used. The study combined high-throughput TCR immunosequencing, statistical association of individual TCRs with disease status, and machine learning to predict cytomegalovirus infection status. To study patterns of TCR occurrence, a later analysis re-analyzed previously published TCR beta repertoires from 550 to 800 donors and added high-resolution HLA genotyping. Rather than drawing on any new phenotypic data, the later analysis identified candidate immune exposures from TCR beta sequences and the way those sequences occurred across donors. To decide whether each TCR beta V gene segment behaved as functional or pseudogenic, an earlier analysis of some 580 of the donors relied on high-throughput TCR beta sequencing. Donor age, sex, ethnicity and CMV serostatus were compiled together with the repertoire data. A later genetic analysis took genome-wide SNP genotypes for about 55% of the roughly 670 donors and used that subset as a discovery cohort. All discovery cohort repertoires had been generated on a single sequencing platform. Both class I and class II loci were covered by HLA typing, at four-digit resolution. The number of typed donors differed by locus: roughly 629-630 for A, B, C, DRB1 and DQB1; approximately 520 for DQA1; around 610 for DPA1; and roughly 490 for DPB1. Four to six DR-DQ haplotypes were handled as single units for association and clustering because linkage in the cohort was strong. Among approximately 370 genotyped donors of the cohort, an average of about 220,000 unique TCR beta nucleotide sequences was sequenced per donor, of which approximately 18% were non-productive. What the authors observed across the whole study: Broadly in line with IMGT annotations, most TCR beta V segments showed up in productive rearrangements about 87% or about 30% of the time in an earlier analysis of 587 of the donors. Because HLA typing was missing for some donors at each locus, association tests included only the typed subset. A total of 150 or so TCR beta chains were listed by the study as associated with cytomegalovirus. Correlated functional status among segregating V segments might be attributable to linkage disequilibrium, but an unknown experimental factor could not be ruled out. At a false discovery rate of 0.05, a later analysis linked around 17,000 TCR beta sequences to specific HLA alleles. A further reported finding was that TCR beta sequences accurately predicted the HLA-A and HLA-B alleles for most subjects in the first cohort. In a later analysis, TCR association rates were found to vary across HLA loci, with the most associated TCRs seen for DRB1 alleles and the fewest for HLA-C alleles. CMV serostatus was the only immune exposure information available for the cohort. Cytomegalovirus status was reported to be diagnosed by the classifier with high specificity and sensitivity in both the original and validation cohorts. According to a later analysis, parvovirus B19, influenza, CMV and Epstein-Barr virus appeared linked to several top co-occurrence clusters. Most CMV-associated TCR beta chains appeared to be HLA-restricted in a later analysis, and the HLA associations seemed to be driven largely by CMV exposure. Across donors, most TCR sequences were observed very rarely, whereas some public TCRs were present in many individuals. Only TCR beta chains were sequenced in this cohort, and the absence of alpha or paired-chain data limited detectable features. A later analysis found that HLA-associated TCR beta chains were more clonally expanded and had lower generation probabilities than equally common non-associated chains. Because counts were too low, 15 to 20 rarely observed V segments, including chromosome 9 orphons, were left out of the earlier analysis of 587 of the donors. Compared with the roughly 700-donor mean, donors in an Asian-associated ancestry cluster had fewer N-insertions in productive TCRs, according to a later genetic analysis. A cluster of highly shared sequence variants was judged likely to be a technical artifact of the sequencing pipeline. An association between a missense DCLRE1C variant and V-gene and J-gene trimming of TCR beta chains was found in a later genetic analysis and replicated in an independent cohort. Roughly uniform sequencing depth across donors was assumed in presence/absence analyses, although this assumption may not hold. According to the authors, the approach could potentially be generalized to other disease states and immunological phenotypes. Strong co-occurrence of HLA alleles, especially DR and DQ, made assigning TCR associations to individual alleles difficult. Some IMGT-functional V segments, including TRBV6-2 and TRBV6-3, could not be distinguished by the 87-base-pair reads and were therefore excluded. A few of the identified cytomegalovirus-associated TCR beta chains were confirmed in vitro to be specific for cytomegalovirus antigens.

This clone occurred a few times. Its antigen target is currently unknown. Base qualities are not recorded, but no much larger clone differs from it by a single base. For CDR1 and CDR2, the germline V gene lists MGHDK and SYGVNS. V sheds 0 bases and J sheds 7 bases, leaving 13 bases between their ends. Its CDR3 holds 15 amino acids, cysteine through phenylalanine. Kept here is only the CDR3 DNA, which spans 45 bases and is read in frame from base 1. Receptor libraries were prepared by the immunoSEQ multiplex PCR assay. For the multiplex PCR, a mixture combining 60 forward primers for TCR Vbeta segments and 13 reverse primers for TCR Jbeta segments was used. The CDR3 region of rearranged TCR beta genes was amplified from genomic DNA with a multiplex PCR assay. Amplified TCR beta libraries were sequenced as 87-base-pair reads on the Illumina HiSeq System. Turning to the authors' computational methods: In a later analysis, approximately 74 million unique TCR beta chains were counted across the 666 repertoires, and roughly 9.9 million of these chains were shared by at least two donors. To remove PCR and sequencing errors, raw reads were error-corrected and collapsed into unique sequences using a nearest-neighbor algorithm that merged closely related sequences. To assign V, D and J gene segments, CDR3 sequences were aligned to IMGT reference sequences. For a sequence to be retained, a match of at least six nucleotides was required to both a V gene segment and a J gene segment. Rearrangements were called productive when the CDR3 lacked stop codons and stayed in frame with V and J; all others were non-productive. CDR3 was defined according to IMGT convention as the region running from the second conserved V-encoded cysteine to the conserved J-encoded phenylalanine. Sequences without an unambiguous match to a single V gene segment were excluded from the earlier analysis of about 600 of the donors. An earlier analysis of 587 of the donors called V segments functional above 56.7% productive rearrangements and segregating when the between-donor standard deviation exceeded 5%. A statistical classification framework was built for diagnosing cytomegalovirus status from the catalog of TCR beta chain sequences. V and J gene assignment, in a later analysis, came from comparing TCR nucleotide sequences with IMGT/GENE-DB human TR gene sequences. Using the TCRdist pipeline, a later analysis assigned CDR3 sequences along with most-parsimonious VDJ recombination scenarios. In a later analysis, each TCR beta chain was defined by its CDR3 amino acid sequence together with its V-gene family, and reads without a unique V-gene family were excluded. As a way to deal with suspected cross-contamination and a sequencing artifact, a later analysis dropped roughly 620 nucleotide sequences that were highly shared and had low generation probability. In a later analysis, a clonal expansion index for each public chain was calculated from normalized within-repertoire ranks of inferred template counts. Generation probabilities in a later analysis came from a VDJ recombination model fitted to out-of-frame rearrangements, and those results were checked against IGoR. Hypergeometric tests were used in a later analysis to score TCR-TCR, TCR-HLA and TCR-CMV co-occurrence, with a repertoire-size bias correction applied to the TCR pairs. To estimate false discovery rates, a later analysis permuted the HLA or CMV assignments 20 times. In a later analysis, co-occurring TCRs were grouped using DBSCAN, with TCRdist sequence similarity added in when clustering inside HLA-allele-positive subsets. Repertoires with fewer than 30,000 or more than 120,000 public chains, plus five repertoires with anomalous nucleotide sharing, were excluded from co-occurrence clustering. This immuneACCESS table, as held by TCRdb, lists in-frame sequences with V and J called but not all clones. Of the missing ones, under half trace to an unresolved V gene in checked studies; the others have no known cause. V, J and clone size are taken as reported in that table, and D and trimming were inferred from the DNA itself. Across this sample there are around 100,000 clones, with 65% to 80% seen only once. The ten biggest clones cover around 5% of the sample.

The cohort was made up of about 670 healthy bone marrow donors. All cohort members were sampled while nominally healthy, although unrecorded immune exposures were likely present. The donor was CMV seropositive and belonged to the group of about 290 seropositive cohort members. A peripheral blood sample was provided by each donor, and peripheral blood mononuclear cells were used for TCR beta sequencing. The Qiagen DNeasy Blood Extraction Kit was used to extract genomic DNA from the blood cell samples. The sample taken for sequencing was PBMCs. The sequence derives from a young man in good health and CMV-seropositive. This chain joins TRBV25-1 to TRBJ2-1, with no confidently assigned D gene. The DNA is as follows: TGTGCCAGCAGTGAATATGAAATCCGAGCGAATGAGCAGTTCTTC. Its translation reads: CASSEYEIRANEQFF.